This T cell receptor (beta chain) is from a study of STAT5B mutations in CD4+ large granular lymphocyte leukemia. Background on the study: Healthy donors showed HLA-associated enrichment of the CDR3 'QG' motif. General observations from the study: Patient CD4-sorted repertoires looked more clonal than healthy CD4+ repertoires, even without putative leukemic clones. Compared with healthy controls (2/35), patient top clones favored TRBV06 (8/27). Main leukemic clonotypes were patient-specific, but roughly 25% appeared at low frequency elsewhere.

The method was immunoSEQ multiplex PCR; TCRdb's version includes in-frame clones alone and lacks a portion of them. The table shows tens of thousands of clones, with approximately 81% occurring only once. As to this clone: As yet, its antigen is unknown.

Between the trimmed V and J ends, which lost 4 bases and 4 bases, there was a span of 15 bases. The CDR3 has 14 residues. Germline V CDR1 and CDR2: GTSNPN, SVGIG (reference sequence). Material: CD4+ T cells from blood buffy coats. The V and J genes are TRBV30 and TRBJ2-3, with a tentative D call TRBD2 (7 bases). This TCR was recovered from a human donor in good health. In DNA form, the CDR3 reads TGTGCCTGGAAACAGGGAGGGCCCGCAGATACGCAGTATTTT. This codes for CAWKQGGPADTQYF.